This TCR beta chain was captured in a study of metastatic and nonmetastatic thyroid tumors. Study conclusions and caveats: TCR beta diversity was reportedly significantly higher in malignant thyroid tumors than benign nodules, in blood and tumor.

Using MiXCR, TCRdb reanalyzed the PCR reads. The sample lists about 7,800 clones; 37% were seen once. Germline V gives CDR1 LGHNA, CDR2 YSLEER. The V end was cut by 4 bases, the J end by 8 bases, with 17 bases between. The CDR3 has 14 residues. There were no patients who had received any treatment before thyroid surgery. This clone is categorized as hyperexpanded (1% or more). The antigen remains undetermined. This clonotype was obtained from a female donor with papillary thyroid cancer or a benign thyroid nodule (not recorded which). Some clones in this sample may be carry-over from other donors' samples. The sequenced sample consisted of tumor tissue. The rearrangement links TRBV4-3 to TRBJ1-2; maybe TRBD1 (5 bases). The CDR3 coding sequence is TGCGCCAGCAGCCCCGCGGGGGGGGTGTTGGGCTACACCTTC. Translated: CASSPAGGVLGYTF.